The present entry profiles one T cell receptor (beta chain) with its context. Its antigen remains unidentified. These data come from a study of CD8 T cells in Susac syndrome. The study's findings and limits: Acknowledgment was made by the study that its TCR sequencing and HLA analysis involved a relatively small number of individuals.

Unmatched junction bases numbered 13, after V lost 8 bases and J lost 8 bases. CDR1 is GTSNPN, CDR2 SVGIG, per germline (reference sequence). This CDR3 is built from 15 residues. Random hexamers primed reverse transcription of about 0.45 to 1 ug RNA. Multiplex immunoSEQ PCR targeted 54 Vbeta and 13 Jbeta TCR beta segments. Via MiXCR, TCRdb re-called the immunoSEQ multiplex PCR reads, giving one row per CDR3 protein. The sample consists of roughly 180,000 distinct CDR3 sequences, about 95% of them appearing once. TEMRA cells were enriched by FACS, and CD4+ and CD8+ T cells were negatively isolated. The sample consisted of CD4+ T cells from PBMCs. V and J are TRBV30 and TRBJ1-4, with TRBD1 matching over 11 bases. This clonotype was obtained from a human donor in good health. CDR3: CALTSDRGLWEKLFF. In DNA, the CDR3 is TGTGCCCTCACTTCGGACAGGGGGCTCTGGGAAAAACTGTTTTTT.